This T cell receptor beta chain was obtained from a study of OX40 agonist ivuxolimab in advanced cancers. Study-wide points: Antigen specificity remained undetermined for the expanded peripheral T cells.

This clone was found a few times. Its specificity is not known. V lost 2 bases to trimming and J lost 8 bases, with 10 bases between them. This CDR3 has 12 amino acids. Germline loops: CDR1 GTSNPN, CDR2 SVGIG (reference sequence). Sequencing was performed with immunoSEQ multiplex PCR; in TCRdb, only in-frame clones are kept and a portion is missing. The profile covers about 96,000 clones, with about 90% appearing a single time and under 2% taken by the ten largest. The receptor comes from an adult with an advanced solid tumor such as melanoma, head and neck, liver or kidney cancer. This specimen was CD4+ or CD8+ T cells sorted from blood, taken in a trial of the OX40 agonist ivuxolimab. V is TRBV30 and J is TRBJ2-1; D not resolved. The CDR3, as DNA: TGTGCCTGGAGTATCCTATGGGATGAGCAGTTCTTC. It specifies CAWSILWDEQFF. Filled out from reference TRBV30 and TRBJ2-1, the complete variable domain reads SQTIHQWPATLVQPVGSPLSLECTVEGTSNPNLYWYRQAAGRGLQLLFYSVGIGQISSEVPQNLSASRPQDRQFILSSKKLLLSDSGFYLCAWSILWDEQFFGPGTRLTVL.